This TCR beta chain was sequenced for a study of T cell repertoires in cytomegalovirus infection. Overall study context: Through public TCR beta signatures, both CMV infection and matching HLA type were indicated. Notes on the study in general: Ex vivo, HLA-C-restricted CMV-specific TCR beta clonotypes prevailed over the rest of the response.

This clonotype was seen ten or more times. Antigen unknown. CDR1 and CDR2 (germline): SGHDT, YYEEEE. The CDR3 is 14 amino acids. The V end was cut by 2 bases, the J end by 1 base, with 9 bases between. TCRdb reprocessed the reads via MiXCR and lists one record per CDR3 protein. The table records 270,000 or so distinct CDR3 sequences, over 15% of them present only once. The source of this sequence is a human donor in good health (CMV status not recorded). Some clones in this sample may be carry-over from other donors' samples. The sample comprised CD8+ T cells from PBMCs. The chain is built from TRBV5-6 and TRBJ1-1, with D possibly matching TRBD1 (5 bases). CDR3 nucleotide sequence: TGTGCCAGCAGCTTTCCGGGGGAGAACACTGAAGCTTTCTTT. Residues: CASSFPGENTEAFF.